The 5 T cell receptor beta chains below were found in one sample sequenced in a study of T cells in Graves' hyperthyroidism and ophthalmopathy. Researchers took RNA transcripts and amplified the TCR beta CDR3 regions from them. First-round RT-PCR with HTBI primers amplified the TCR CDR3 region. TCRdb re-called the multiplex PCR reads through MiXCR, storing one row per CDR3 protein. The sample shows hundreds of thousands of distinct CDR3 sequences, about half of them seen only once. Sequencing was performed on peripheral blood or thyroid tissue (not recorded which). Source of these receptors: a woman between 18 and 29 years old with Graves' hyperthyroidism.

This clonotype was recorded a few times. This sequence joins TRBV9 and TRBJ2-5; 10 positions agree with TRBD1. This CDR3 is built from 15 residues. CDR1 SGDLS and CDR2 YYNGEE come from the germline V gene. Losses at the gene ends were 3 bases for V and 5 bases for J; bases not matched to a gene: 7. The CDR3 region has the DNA TGTGCCAGCAGCGGCGAGACAGGGGGCTGGGAGACCCAGTACTTC. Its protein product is CASSGETGGWETQYF. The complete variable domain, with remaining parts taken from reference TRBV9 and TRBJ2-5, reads DSGVTQTPKHLITATGQRVTLRCSPRSGDLSVYWYQQSLDQGLQFLIQYYNGEERAKGNILERFSAQQFPDLHSELNLSSLELGDSALYFCASSGETGGWETQYFGPGTRLLVL.

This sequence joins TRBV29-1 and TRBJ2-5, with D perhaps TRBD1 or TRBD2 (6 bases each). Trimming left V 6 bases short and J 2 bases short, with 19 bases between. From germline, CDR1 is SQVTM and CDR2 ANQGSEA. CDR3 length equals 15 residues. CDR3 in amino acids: CSVGGTGVTQETQYF. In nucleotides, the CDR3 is TGCAGCGTAGGGGGGACGGGGGTAACACAAGAGACCCAGTACTTC.

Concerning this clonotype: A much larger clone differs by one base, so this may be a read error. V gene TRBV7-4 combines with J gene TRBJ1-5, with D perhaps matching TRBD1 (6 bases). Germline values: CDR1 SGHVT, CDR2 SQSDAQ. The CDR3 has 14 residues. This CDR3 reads CACSWRGARQPQHF. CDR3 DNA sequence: TGTGCCTGCAGCTGGAGGGGGGCGCGGCAGCCCCAGCATTTT.

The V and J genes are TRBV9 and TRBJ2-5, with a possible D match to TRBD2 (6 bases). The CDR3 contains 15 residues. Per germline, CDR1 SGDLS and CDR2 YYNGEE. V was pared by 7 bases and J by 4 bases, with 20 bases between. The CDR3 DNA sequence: TGTGCCAGCGGTCCTTCGGGGGTGAGGGGAGAGACCCAGTACTTC. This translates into CASGPSGVRGETQYF.

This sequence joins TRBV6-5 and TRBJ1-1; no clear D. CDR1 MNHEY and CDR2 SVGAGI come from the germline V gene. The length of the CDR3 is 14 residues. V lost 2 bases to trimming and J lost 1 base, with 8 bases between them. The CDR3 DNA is TGTGCCAGCAGTTACGAGAACGGGAACACTGAAGCTTTCTTT. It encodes CASSYENGNTEAFF.